The 22 T cell receptor beta chains reported below all come from one sample, sequenced in a study of T cells in women clearing cervical HPV infection. This table comes from immunoSEQ multiplex PCR, and its TCRdb copy is limited to in-frame clones, with some not included. The sample data list more than 20,000 clones. The sequencing sample was made of blood buffy coat. The receptor set was obtained from a woman between 18 and 70 years old with a cervical HPV16 infection that either progressed to CIN3+ or cleared (not recorded which).

As regards this clone: Sequencing ends 3 residues short of the CDR3 end; the germline J gene provides the rest. This sequence joins TRBV30 and TRBJ2-2; D gene uncertain. The CDR3 covers 14 residues. The germline V gene encodes CDR1 GTSNPN and CDR2 SVGIG (reference sequence). The CDR3 sequence: CAWSVSSSIEKLFF. Incomplete CDR3 DNA: TGTGCCTGGAGTGTAAGCTCGTCCATAGAAAAG.

Remarks on this clone: Read data end 3 residues before the CDR3 end; the end is taken from the germline J gene. The rearrangement joins TRBV23-1 to TRBJ1-4; 10 bases are shared with TRBD1. Being an ORF, TRBV23-1 has a function that is uncertain. After removal of 8 bases from V and 8 bases from J, the junction contained 17 bases not matched to a gene. The CDR3 loop spans 17 amino acids. The CDR3 here is CASGPRTGGGVREKLFF. Incomplete CDR3 DNA: TGCGCCAGCGGACCAAGGACAGGGGGAGGCGTACGCGAAAAA.

In regard to this clone: The read ends 3 residues shy of where the CDR3 ends; the end is completed using the germline J gene. The chain combines TRBV19 with TRBJ1-2; the match to TRBD1 covers 8 bases. This CDR3 comprises 15 residues. In germline, CDR1 is LNHDA, CDR2 SQIVND (reference sequence). CDR3 loop: CASRSDRGTTYDYTF. The covered CDR3 bases are TGTGCCAGTAGATCCGACAGGGGCACGACCTACGAC.

About this clone itself: The CDR3 end is not reached by the read, which stops 3 residues before it; the germline J gene fills it in. The chain joins TRBV6-4 to TRBJ1-4; D is perhaps TRBD1 (5 bases). The CDR3 loop spans 13 amino acids. From germline, CDR1 is MRHNA and CDR2 SNTAGT. The CDR3 here is CASSEEWGSPLFF. The sequenced CDR3 bases are TGTGCCAGCAGTGAGGAATGGGGCTCACCA.

As for this clone: The read is 3 residues too short to cover the CDR3 end, so that end is filled in from the germline J gene. The chain employs TRBV30 and TRBJ1-3; 8 bases are shared with TRBD1. This CDR3 region has 15 residues. Germline V gene sequence: CDR1 GTSNPN, CDR2 SVGIG (reference sequence). V was clipped by 3 bases and J by 0 bases; unmatched bases: 4. The CDR3 here is CAWRTGEISGNTIYF. The CDR3 DNA, read in part, is TGTGCCTGGAGGACAGGGGAAATCTCTGGAAACACC.

About this clone: With the read ending 3 residues before the CDR3 end, the germline J gene is used to fill in that end. This chain connects TRBV30 to TRBJ2-1; D ambiguous. This CDR3 comprises 11 residues. Trimming removed 3 bases at V and 3 bases at J, with 3 bases between. Germline assignment: CDR1 GTSNPN and CDR2 SVGIG (reference sequence). Partial CDR3 DNA: TGTGCCTGGAGCGTCTACAATGAG. Translating gives CAWSVYNE. From start to end, the CDR3 is CAWSVYNEQFF. The full variable domain, its missing parts supplied by reference TRBV30 and TRBJ2-1, is SQTIHQWPATLVQPVGSPLSLECTVEGTSNPNLYWYRQAAGRGLQLLFYSVGIGQISSEVPQNLSASRPQDRQFILSSKKLLLSDSGFYLCAWSVYNEQFFGPGTRLTVL.

Points on this clone: The read ends 3 residues before the CDR3 terminus; that terminus is restored from the germline J gene. The chain uses TRBV20-1 and TRBJ2-3, with a weak D call TRBD2 (6 bases). CDR3 size: 14 residues. CDR1 and CDR2 (germline): DFQATT, SNEGSKA (reference sequence). CDR3 sequence: CSARDLGGERTQYF. The CDR3 DNA, read in part, is TGCAGTGCTAGAGACCTCGGGGGAGAGCGGACG.

Details on this clone: The read stops 3 residues short of the end of the CDR3; the missing end is completed from the germline J gene. The genes are TRBV19 and TRBJ2-1, with D perhaps TRBD2 (6 bases). This CDR3 has 13 residues. Germline V gene data show CDR1 as LNHDA and CDR2 as SQIVND (reference sequence). Trimming shortened V by 4 bases and J by 4 bases, and 8 bases separated the two germline ends. The CDR3 protein is CASSSGAYNEQFF. The covered CDR3 bases are TGTGCCAGTAGTAGCGGGGCTTACAATGAG.

As regards this clone: The read ends 3 residues before the CDR3 terminus; that terminus is restored from the germline J gene. The gene calls are TRBV5-6 and TRBJ2-2; the D gene could be TRBD1 or TRBD2 (5 bases each). CDR1 SGHDT and CDR2 YYEEEE come from the germline V gene. The CDR3 spans 15 residues. Trimming shortened V by 0 bases and J by 0 bases, and 6 bases separated the two germline ends. The CDR3 DNA, read in part, is TGTGCCAGCAGCTTGGGAGGGGCGAACACCGGGGAG. Translation: CASSLGGANTGE. The CDR3 in full is CASSLGGANTGELFF.

Details on this clone: The read finishes 3 residues shy of the CDR3 end, and the germline J gene is used to complete it. This chain uses TRBV27 with TRBJ2-7; a weak D match, TRBD2 (6 bases). Deletions cut 5 bases from V and 3 bases from J, with 17 bases between. Germline V gene sequence: CDR1 MNHEY, CDR2 SMNVEV (reference sequence). This CDR3 region has 15 residues. The CDR3 DNA, read in part, is TGTGCCAGCAGTGCTACTAGCACCGGGGGCTACGAG. This sequence encodes CASSATSTGGYE. In full, the CDR3 reads CASSATSTGGYEQYF.

Of note for this clone: The read gets to within 3 residues of the CDR3 end, and the germline J gene fills in the rest. The chain combines TRBV9 with TRBJ2-2, with TRBD2 identical over 8 bases. Trimming at V came to 7 bases and at J to 5 bases, leaving 1 base not matched to a gene. The CDR3 has 12 residues. Germline loops: CDR1 SGDLS, CDR2 YYNGEE. The CDR3 loop is CASERGTGELFF. The part of the CDR3 DNA that was read is TGTGCCAGCGAGCGGGGGACCGGGGAG.

The sequenced part of the CDR3 DNA is TGCAGTGCTAAGCGAGGGGACAGTAACACTGAA. This gives the protein CSAKRGDSNTE. The entire CDR3 is CSAKRGDSNTEAFF. V usage is TRBV20-1 and J usage is TRBJ1-1, with 7 bases fitting TRBD1. The read halts 3 residues ahead of the CDR3 end, with the missing end drawn from the germline J gene. With 4 bases clipped from V and 2 bases from J, the junction kept 7 bases outside the gene matches. The CDR3 is 14 amino acids. CDR1 and CDR2 from the germline V gene are DFQATT and SNEGSKA (reference sequence).

As concerns this clone: The read terminates 3 residues before the CDR3 end, so the remaining end is supplied by the germline J gene. The V gene is TRBV20-1, the J gene TRBJ2-4; TRBD2 agrees at 10 bases. Germline V CDR1 and CDR2: DFQATT, SNEGSKA (reference sequence). The CDR3 spans 15 residues. V was clipped by 2 bases and J by 7 bases; unmatched bases: 8. The CDR3 sequence: CSARPSGGAGNIQYF. The covered CDR3 bases are TGCAGTGCTAGACCCAGCGGGGGGGCCGGGAACATT.

Comment on this clone: The CDR3 end falls 3 residues outside the read, so it is completed with the germline J gene. The chain couples TRBV6-2 or TRBV6-3 to TRBJ2-3, with 7 bases aligning to TRBD1. This CDR3 is 16 amino acids long. Germline CDR1 reads MNHEY; CDR2 reads SVGEGT. The CDR3 spells CASSKDRVGGNQPQYF. The part of the CDR3 DNA that was read is TGTGCCAGCAGCAAAGACAGGGTTGGTGGCAATCAGCCG.

With respect to this clone: Read sequence stops 3 residues before the CDR3 end, and the germline J gene provides the missing end. V is TRBV29-1 and J is TRBJ1-2; 10 bases line up with TRBD1. CDR1 SQVTM and CDR2 ANQGSEA come from the germline V gene. V dropped 6 bases and J dropped 3; count of bases not matched to a gene: 4. The CDR3 is 13 residues long. The part of the CDR3 DNA that was read is TGCAGCGTGTGGACAGGGGGGGACTATGGC. It yields the protein CSVWTGGDYG. The whole CDR3 sequence is CSVWTGGDYGYTF.

With regard to this clone: The junction shows a germline mismatch at one end, possibly a read error. The sequence runs out 3 residues before the end of the CDR3; the remainder is reconstructed from the germline J gene. This sequence joins TRBV4-2 and TRBJ2-1, with 8 bases lining up with TRBD2. Germline CDR1 reads LGHNA; CDR2 reads YNFKEQ. The length of the CDR3 is 17 residues. CDR3 protein: CASSQDQVGGGTFEQFF. The CDR3 bases that were read are TGCGCCAGCAGCCAAGATCAGGTCGGCGGGGGGACTTTTGAG.

The CDR3 sequence is CSASGEETQYF. Incomplete CDR3 DNA: TGCAGTGCTAGCGGGGAAGAGACG. V gene TRBV20-1 combines with J gene TRBJ2-3; D is perhaps TRBD2 (5 bases). The read terminates 3 residues ahead of where the CDR3 ends, so the germline J gene completes it. The germline V gene encodes CDR1 DFQATT and CDR2 SNEGSKA (reference sequence). CDR3 length equals 11 residues.

In the case of this clone: The sequence runs out 3 residues before the end of the CDR3; the remainder is reconstructed from the germline J gene. This chain joins TRBV30 and TRBJ2-5; TRBD2 might be the D (6 bases). The germline CDR1 and CDR2 sequences are GTSNPN and SVGIG (reference sequence). Deletions cut 1 base from V and 4 bases from J, with 13 bases between. The CDR3 has 14 residues. The CDR3: CAWSGRGGVETQYF. CDR3 DNA (partial): TGTGCCTGGAGTGGGCGTGGAGGGGTAGAGACC.

As to this clone: Read coverage stops 3 residues before the CDR3 terminus; the germline J gene supplies the remainder. The chain joins TRBV6-2 or TRBV6-3 to TRBJ2-7; no clear D. Germline lookup yields CDR1 MNHEY and CDR2 SVGEGT. V shed 4 bases and J shed 0 bases, with 16 bases lying between them. The CDR3 length is 16 residues. The CDR3 sequence: CASSSLRSVLSYEQYF. CDR3 DNA, as far as it was read: TGTGCCAGCAGTTCCCTGAGGAGCGTCCTCTCCTACGAG.

Concerning this clone itself: The CDR3 end is not reached by the read, which stops 3 residues before it; the germline J gene fills it in. V gene TRBV24-1 combines with J gene TRBJ1-5, with TRBD1 identical over 8 bases. Germline CDR1 and CDR2: KGHDR and SFDVKD. V shed 1 base, J shed 3 bases, and the junction held 4 bases outside the gene matches. The CDR3 is 16 amino acids. The CDR3 loop reads CATSDFQQGDNQPQHF. The DNA read from the CDR3 is TGTGCCACCAGTGATTTCCAACAGGGGGACAATCAGCCC.

Concerning this clone itself: The junction and the germline gene differ at one end; a read error may be behind it. CDR3 loop: CASSLGRGGTTDTQYF. CDR3 DNA (partial): TGTGCTAGCAGCTTAGGGCGGGGGGGAACCACAGATACG. The chain has TRBV7-7 and TRBJ2-3; 9 bases are a match to TRBD2. The read terminates 3 residues before the CDR3 end, so the remaining end is supplied by the germline J gene. Germline lookup yields CDR1 SSHAT and CDR2 FNYEAQ (reference sequence). The CDR3 runs to 16 residues. Variable domain in full (rest from reference TRBV7-7 and TRBJ2-3): GAGVSQSPRYKVTKRGQDVTLRCDPISSHATLYWYQQALGQGPEFLTYFNYEAQPDKSGLPSDRFSAERPEGSISTLTIQRTEQRDSAMYRCASSLGRGGTTDTQYFGPGTRLTVL.

With respect to this clone: The read gets to within 3 residues of the CDR3 end, and the germline J gene fills in the rest. V gene TRBV23-1 combines with J gene TRBJ2-1; unclear D gene. TRBV23-1 is treated as an ORF (open reading frame) with a function not yet certain. CDR3 length: 12 residues. V was clipped by 0 bases and J by 6 bases, with 3 bases between them. The sequenced part of the CDR3 DNA is TGCGCCAGCAGTCAATCAGGCAATGAG. This gives the protein CASSQSGNE. The full CDR3 is CASSQSGNEQFF.